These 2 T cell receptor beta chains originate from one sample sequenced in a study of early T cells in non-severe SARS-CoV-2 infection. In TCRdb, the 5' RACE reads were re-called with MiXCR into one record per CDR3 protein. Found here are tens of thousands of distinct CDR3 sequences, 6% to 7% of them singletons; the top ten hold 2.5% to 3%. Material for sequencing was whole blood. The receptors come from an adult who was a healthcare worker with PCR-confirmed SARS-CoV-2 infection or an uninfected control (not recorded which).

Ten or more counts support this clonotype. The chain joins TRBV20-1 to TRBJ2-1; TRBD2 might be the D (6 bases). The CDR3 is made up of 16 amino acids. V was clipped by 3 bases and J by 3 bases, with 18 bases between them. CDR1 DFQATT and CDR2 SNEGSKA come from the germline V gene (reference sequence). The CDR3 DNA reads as TGCAGTGCTAGGAGGCTAGCGAGGCTAATCTACAATGAGCAGTTCTTC. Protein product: CSARRLARLIYNEQFF.

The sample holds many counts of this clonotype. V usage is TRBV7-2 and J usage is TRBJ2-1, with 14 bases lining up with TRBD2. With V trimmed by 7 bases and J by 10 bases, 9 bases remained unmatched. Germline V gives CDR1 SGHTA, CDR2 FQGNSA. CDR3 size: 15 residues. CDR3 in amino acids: CASTMGLAGVQEQFF. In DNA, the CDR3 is TGTGCCAGCACCATGGGACTAGCGGGAGTTCAGGAGCAGTTCTTC.